Listed below are T cell receptor beta chains from one sample, sequenced in a study of CD8+CD57+ T cells in acquired aplastic anemia. TCRdb ran MiXCR on the reads and lists one entry per CDR3 protein. This table holds over 150,000 distinct CDR3 sequences, 45% to 60% found once. The source material was sorted CD4+, CD8+, or CD8+CD57+ T cells (not recorded which) from PBMCs. The receptors come from a human donor with aplastic anemia. CDR3s include the opening cysteine and the closing phenylalanine or tryptophan. A D gene is named only where the DNA matches it firmly. The size of a clone is reported for some rows only, either as once, few or many, or as a class for expanded clones.

j_call v_call clone_size d_call cdr3_aa cdr3_nt
TRBJ2-4 TRBV7-9 . TRBD1 CASSPDRGNIQYF TGTGCCAGCAGCCCGGACAGGGGAAACATTCAGTACTTC
TRBJ2-2 TRBV7-6 . . CASSPRYTGELFF TGTGCCAGCAGCCCGAGGTACACCGGGGAGCTGTTTTTT
TRBJ2-3 TRBV18 . TRBD2 CASSPPLSGGTDTQYF TGTGCCAGCTCACCGCCCCTGAGCGGGGGCACAGATACGCAGTATTTT
TRBJ2-3 TRBV7-9 many . CASSLATLGTQYF TGTGCCAGCAGCTTAGCAACCTTGGGTACGCAGTATTTT
TRBJ2-7 TRBV2 . . CATSGGGGYEQYF TGTGCCACCTCGGGAGGGGGCGGCTACGAGCAGTACTTC
TRBJ1-1 TRBV7-7 . TRBD1 CASSLRDRGTDAFF TGTGCTAGCAGCTTACGGGACAGGGGGACTGACGCTTTCTTT
TRBJ1-5 TRBV2 . . CASSASTFGPQHF TGTGCCAGCAGTGCTTCAACCTTTGGGCCCCAGCATTTT
TRBJ1-4 TRBV29-1 . TRBD1 CSVTTGDEKLFF TGCAGCGTTACGACAGGGGATGAAAAACTGTTTTTT
TRBJ2-5 TRBV29-1 . . CSVDTGPGTQYF TGCAGCGTGGACACAGGCCCGGGGACCCAGTACTTC
TRBJ1-6 TRBV5-1 many . CASSFEVDSPLHF TGCGCCAGCAGCTTTGAGGTCGATTCACCCCTCCACTTT
TRBJ2-7 TRBV10-3 few . CAITDGANSYEQYF TGTGCCATCACTGACGGAGCGAACTCCTACGAGCAGTACTTC
TRBJ1-1 TRBV19 once . CASSTTTRVTFF TGTGCCAGTAGCACCACGACACGTGTAACTTTCTTT
TRBJ2-1 TRBV15 many . CATSRDQGWEQFF TGTGCCACCAGCAGAGACCAGGGGTGGGAGCAGTTCTTC
TRBJ1-1 TRBV19 many . CASSRGPNTEAFF TGTGCCAGTAGTCGGGGCCCGAACACTGAAGCTTTCTTT
TRBJ1-5 TRBV10-2 . . CASSEWTASNQPQHF TGCGCCAGCAGTGAGTGGACAGCGAGCAATCAGCCCCAGCATTTT
TRBJ2-7 TRBV12-3/TRBV12-4 . TRBD2 CASSPGLAAGEQYF TGTGCCAGCAGCCCGGGACTAGCGGCTGGTGAGCAGTACTTC
TRBJ2-5 TRBV6-5 few . CASTYSLGSLETQYF TGTGCCAGCACTTATTCCCTCGGGTCTTTGGAGACCCAGTACTTC
TRBJ1-5 TRBV20-1 many . CSASMWNQPQHF TGCAGTGCTAGTATGTGGAATCAGCCCCAGCATTTT
TRBJ1-5 TRBV29-1 many . CSVGLGSNQPQHF TGCAGCGTTGGGTTGGGATCCAATCAGCCCCAGCATTTT
TRBJ1-5 TRBV15 . . CATSRNEGLSNQPQHF TGTGCCACCAGCAGAAATGAAGGACTCAGCAATCAGCCCCAGCATTTT
TRBJ2-3 TRBV5-1 many TRBD2 CASSLQRGGEQYF TGCGCCAGCAGCTTGCAGCGGGGGGGTGAGCAGTATTTT
TRBJ2-1 TRBV11-1 . . CASSLAVIYNEQFF TGTGCCAGCAGCTTAGCGGTGATCTACAATGAGCAGTTCTTC
TRBJ2-5 TRBV20-1 . TRBD2 CSATGTSGDSRETQYF TGCAGTGCTACCGGGACTAGCGGGGATAGCCGGGAGACCCAGTACTTC
TRBJ2-7 TRBV7-9 . . CASSFPASYEQYF TGTGCCAGCAGTTTCCCCGCTAGTTACGAGCAGTACTTC
TRBJ1-2 TRBV7-2 . . CASSFGGDYTF TGTGCCAGCAGCTTTGGGGGTGACTACACCTTC
TRBJ2-1 TRBV24-1 . TRBD1 CATSHRDSSLGSYNEQFF TGTGCCACCAGTCACCGGGACAGCAGTCTTGGTTCCTACAATGAGCAGTTCTTC
TRBJ2-1 TRBV20-1 many . CSAETDSSYNEQFF TGCAGTGCTGAGACAGACAGCTCCTACAATGAGCAGTTCTTC
TRBJ2-7 TRBV20-1 few . CSASVEISGYEQYF TGCAGTGCTAGCGTCGAGATCTCGGGCTACGAGCAGTACTTC
TRBJ1-1 TRBV25-1 . . CASAPRGYLTEAFF TGTGCCAGTGCCCCAAGGGGGTATCTCACTGAAGCTTTCTTT
TRBJ2-2 TRBV7-3 few TRBD2 CASRGGRGGPNTGELFF TGTGCCAGCCGGGGGGGACGCGGGGGGCCGAACACCGGGGAGCTGTTTTTT
TRBJ1-2 TRBV12-3/TRBV12-4 . TRBD1 CASRGQGANYGYTF TGTGCCAGCAGGGGACAGGGAGCTAACTATGGCTACACCTTC
TRBJ2-3 TRBV7-9 . . CASSLAFGGDTQYF TGTGCCAGCAGCTTAGCCTTCGGAGGAGATACGCAGTATTTT
TRBJ1-2 TRBV30 . . CALNVGSYGYTF TGTGCCTTAAATGTGGGCTCCTATGGCTACACCTTC
TRBJ2-2 TRBV19 many TRBD1 CASRGQGANAGELFF TGTGCCAGCCGGGGACAGGGGGCTAATGCCGGGGAGCTGTTTTTT
TRBJ1-5 TRBV10-3 . . CASSTGRNQPQHF TGTGCCAGCAGTACGGGAAGAAATCAGCCCCAGCATTTT
TRBJ2-2 TRBV19 many . CASSWSVTGELFF TGTGCCAGTAGTTGGTCGGTCACCGGGGAGCTGTTTTTT
TRBJ2-3 TRBV5-1 many TRBD2 CASSRRTSGGPSTDTQYF TGCGCCAGCAGCCGCCGGACTAGCGGGGGCCCAAGCACAGATACGCAGTATTTT
TRBJ1-2 TRBV20-1 many TRBD1 CSARDGTGRRDYTF TGCAGTGCTAGAGATGGGACAGGCCGCCGGGACTACACCTTC
TRBJ2-7 TRBV2 . TRBD2 CASSGELAGGINFYEQYF TGTGCCAGCAGTGGTGAACTAGCGGGAGGAATTAATTTTTACGAGCAGTACTTC
TRBJ1-1 TRBV9 . . CASSVFARADTEAFF TGTGCCAGCAGCGTTTTTGCCAGGGCAGACACTGAAGCTTTCTTT
TRBJ1-2 TRBV7-9 many . CASSPETGTGTF TGTGCCAGCAGCCCAGAGACCGGGACGGGGACCTTC
TRBJ2-1 TRBV20-1 . TRBD2 CSAGTSGSSYNEQFF TGCAGTGCTGGAACTAGCGGGAGCTCCTACAATGAGCAGTTCTTC
TRBJ1-4 TRBV2 . . CASSPLTGKLFF TGTGCCAGCAGTCCATTGACGGGAAAACTGTTTTTT
TRBJ1-2 TRBV25-1 many TRBD1 CASNGQGLNQGYGYTF TGTGCCAGCAACGGACAGGGCTTGAATCAAGGATATGGCTACACCTTC
TRBJ1-2 TRBV10-2 many TRBD1 CASSGAEVQGADGYTF TGCGCCAGCAGTGGAGCCGAAGTTCAGGGGGCGGATGGCTACACCTTC
TRBJ2-1 TRBV19 . . CASSGGLARRDNEQFF TGTGCCAGTAGTGGCGGCCTAGCGAGAAGAGACAATGAGCAGTTCTTC
TRBJ1-4 TRBV2 . . CASSFNRRMKNCFF .
TRBJ1-4 TRBV7-2 many TRBD1 CASSLVRGQGTNEKLFF TGTGCCAGCAGCTTAGTGCGCGGACAGGGTACTAATGAAAAACTGTTTTTT
TRBJ2-5 TRBV2 . TRBD2 CASSRLAGGMETQYF TGTGCCAGCAGCCGACTAGCGGGGGGAATGGAGACCCAGTACTTC
TRBJ1-1 TRBV19 . TRBD1 CASSTRQGSTEAFF TGTGCCAGTAGTACCCGACAGGGCAGCACTGAAGCTTTCTTT
TRBJ1-2 TRBV12-3/TRBV12-4 many . CASSPGPTPGYTF TGTGCCAGCAGTCCGGGTCCCACCCCTGGCTACACCTTC
TRBJ1-6 TRBV9 many . CASSVVDPFSYNSPLHF TGTGCCAGCAGCGTGGTAGACCCATTCTCCTATAATTCACCCCTCCACTTT
TRBJ1-5 TRBV7-9 . . CASSLVGGQPQHF TGTGCCAGCAGCTTAGTGGGGGGTCAGCCCCAGCATTTT
TRBJ1-5 TRBV10-3 . . CAIGWGDNQPQHF TGTGCCATCGGTTGGGGGGATAATCAGCCCCAGCATTTT
TRBJ2-2 TRBV11-2 few TRBD1 CASSLGVTGQGANTGELFF TGTGCCAGCAGCTTGGGGGTGACCGGACAGGGGGCGAACACCGGGGAGCTGTTTTTT
TRBJ2-3 TRBV24-1 . TRBD2 CAGGMSGGRTDTQYF TGTGCCGGAGGCATGAGCGGGGGGCGCACAGATACGCAGTATTTT
TRBJ1-5 TRBV15 . . CATSRGTFNQPQHF TGTGCCACCAGCAGAGGCACGTTCAATCAGCCCCAGCATTTT